Detailed here is one T cell receptor beta chain. Per the study methods: Estimated nucleated cell counts came from reference gene primer amplification. Here immunoSEQ multiplex PCR was the method, and the copy in TCRdb shows in-frame clones only, minus some. V and J calls and clone size come straight from that table; D and trimming were deduced from the DNA. The sample carries a few hundred thousand clones, around 84% recorded once. The CDR3 extends over 15 amino acids. V lost 1 base, J lost 7 bases, and 16 bases lay in between. From germline, CDR1 is LGHNA and CDR2 YSLEER. This entry belongs to a study of blood T cell repertoires in COVID-19. About the research overall: COVID-19 samples collected from the United States, Italy and Spain covered acute and convalescent phases.

In terms of age and location, participants ranged from roughly 18 to 90 years and lived in around 22 US areas. Cohort allocation depended upon clinical history that participants reported. This chain connects TRBV4-3 to TRBJ2-5; D gene unclear. The clonotype originates from a man between 35 and 55 years old who had recovered from COVID-19. Sequenced input: PBMCs or T cells enriched from blood (not recorded which). CDR3 nucleotides: TGCGCCAGCAGCCAAGCCCGAACACCTACGGGGACCCAGTACTTC. It encodes CASSQARTPTGTQYF.